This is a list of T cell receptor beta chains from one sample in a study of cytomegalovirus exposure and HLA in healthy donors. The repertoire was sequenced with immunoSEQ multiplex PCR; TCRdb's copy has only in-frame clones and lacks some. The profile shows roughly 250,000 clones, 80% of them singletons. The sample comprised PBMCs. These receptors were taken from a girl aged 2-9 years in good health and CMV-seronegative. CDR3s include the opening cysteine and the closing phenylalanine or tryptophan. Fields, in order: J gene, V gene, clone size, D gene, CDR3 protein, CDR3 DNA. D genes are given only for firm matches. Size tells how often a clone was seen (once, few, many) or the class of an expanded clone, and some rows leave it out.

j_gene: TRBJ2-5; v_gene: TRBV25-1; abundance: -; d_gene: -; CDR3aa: CASSVAVWETQYF; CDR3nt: TGTGCCAGCAGTGTGGCGGTTTGGGAGACCCAGTACTTC
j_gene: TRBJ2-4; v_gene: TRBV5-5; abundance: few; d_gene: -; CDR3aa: CASSLVFGDKGNIQYF; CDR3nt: TGTGCCAGCAGCTTGGTGTTCGGGGACAAGGGAAACATTCAGTACTTC
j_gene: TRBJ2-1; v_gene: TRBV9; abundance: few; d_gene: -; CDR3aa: CASSVLSRSYNEQFF; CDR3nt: TGTGCCAGCAGCGTCCTATCCCGCTCCTACAATGAGCAGTTCTTC
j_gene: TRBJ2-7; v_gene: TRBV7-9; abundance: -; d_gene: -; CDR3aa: CASSLARGRIDYEQYF; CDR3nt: TGTGCCAGCAGCTTAGCGCGGGGTAGGATAGACTACGAGCAGTACTTC
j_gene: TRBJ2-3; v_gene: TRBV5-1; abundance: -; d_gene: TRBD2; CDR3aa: CASSRGLAGGADTQYF; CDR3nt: TGCGCCAGCAGCCGGGGACTAGCGGGAGGGGCAGATACGCAGTATTTT
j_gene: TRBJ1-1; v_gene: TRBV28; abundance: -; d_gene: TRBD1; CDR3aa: CASSPGQSQFMWNTEAFF; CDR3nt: TGTGCCAGCAGTCCGGGACAGAGTCAATTTATGTGGAACACTGAAGCTTTCTTT
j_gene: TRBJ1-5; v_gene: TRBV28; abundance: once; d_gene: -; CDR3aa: CASTPGAGGTDTQHF; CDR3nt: TGTGCCAGCACCCCCGGGGCGGGAGGTACAGATACGCAGCATTTT
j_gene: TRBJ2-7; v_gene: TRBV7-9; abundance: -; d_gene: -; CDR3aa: CASSPPAEAHYEQYF; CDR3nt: TGTGCCAGCAGCCCGCCAGCCGAGGCCCACTACGAGCAGTACTTC
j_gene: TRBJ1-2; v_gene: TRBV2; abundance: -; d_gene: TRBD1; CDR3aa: CASSERGRDYGYTF; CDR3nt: TGTGCCAGCAGTGAAAGGGGGCGCGACTATGGCTACACCTTC
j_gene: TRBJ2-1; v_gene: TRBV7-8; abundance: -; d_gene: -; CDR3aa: CASSLLGRNEQFF; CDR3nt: TGTGCCAGCAGCTTATTAGGGAGGAATGAGCAGTTCTTC
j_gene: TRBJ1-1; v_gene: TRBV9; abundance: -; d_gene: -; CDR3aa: CASSVATTGGNTEAFF; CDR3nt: TGTGCCAGCAGCGTAGCCACGACGGGGGGGAACACTGAAGCTTTCTTT
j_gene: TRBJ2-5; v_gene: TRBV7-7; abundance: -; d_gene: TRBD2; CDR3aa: CASSLSSGEGETQYF; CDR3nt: TGTGCCAGCAGCTTATCCAGCGGGGAAGGAGAGACCCAGTACTTC
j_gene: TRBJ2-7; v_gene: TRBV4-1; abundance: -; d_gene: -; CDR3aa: CASSQVHAGPPYYEQYF; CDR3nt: TGCGCCAGCAGCCAAGTTCATGCGGGGCCCCCCTACTACGAGCAGTACTTC
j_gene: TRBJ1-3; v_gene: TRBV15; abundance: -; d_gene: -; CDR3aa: CATGREKVDTIYF; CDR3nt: TGTGCCACCGGCCGGGAGAAGGTGGACACCATATATTTT
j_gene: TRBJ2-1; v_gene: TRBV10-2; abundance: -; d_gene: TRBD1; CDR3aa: CASSDDRAIYNEQFF; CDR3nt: TGCGCCAGCAGCGATGACAGGGCGATCTACAATGAGCAGTTCTTC
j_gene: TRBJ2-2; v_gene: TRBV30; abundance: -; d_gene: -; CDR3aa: CAWRGRQATPTGELFF; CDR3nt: TGTGCCTGGAGAGGACGACAGGCAACCCCGACCGGGGAGCTGTTTTTT
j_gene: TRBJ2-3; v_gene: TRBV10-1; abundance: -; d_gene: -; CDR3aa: CASSEFTGNTDTQYF; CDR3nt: TGCGCCAGCAGTGAGTTCACAGGGAACACAGATACGCAGTATTTT
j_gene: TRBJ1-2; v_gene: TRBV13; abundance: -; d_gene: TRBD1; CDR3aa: CASSARDRVSYGYTF; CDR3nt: TGTGCCAGCAGCGCCCGGGACAGGGTATCCTATGGCTACACCTTC
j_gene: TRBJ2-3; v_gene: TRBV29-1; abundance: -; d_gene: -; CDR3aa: CSVEGPRGDSTDTQYF; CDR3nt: TGCAGCGTTGAAGGCCCCAGGGGCGATAGCACAGATACGCAGTATTTT
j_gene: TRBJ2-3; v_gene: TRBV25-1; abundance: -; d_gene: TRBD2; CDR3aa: CASSEYFRREGSTDTQYF; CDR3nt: TGTGCCAGCAGTGAATACTTCCGGCGGGAGGGCAGCACAGATACGCAGTATTTT
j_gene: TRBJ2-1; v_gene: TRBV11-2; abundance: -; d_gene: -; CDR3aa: CASSLSRVISDEQFF; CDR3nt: TGTGCCAGCAGCTTATCCAGGGTAATTTCGGATGAGCAGTTCTTC
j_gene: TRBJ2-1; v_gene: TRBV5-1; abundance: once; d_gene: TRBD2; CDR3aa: CASSLEPGLAGAIRNEQFF; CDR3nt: TGCGCCAGCAGCTTGGAGCCGGGACTAGCGGGCGCTATCCGGAATGAGCAGTTCTTC
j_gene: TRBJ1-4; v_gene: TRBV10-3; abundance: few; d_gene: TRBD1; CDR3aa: CAISYRTGTNEKLFF; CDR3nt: TGTGCCATCAGCTACCGGACAGGAACTAATGAAAAACTGTTTTTT
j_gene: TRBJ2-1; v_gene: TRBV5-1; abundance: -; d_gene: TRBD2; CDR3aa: CASGTSGSYNEQFF; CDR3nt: TGCGCCAGCGGGACTAGCGGGAGCTACAATGAGCAGTTCTTC
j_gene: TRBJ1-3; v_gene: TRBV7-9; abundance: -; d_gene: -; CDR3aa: CASSRYTSGNTIYF; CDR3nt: TGTGCCAGCAGCCGATACACCTCTGGAAACACCATATATTTT
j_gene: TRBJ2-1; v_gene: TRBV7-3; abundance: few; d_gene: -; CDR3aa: CASAAQGLGEQFF; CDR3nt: TGTGCCAGCGCCGCCCAGGGGCTTGGTGAGCAGTTCTTC
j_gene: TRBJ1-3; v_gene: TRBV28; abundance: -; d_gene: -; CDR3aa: CASTLGLSSGNTIYF; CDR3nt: TGTGCCAGCACCCTGGGACTTAGCTCTGGAAACACCATATATTTT
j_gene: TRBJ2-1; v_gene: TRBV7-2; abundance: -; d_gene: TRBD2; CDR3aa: CASSRGGADNEQFF; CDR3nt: TGTGCCAGCTCCCGCGGGGGAGCGGACAATGAGCAGTTCTTC
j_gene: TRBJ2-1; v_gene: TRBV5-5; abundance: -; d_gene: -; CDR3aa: CASSLTSSAWYNEQFF; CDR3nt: TGTGCCAGCAGCTTGACGAGTAGCGCCTGGTACAATGAGCAGTTCTTC
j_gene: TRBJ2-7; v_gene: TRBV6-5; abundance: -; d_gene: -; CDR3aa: CASSYSAATYEQYF; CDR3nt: TGTGCCAGCAGTTACTCGGCGGCCACCTACGAGCAGTACTTC
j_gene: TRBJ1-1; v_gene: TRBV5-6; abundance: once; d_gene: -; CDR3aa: CASSGAGVNTEAFF; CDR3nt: TGTGCCAGCAGCGGGGCAGGAGTAAACACTGAAGCTTTCTTT
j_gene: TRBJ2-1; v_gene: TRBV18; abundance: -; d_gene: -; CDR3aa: CASSPSLRGSDEQFF; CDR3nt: TGTGCCAGCTCACCGAGCCTTCGGGGGAGTGATGAGCAGTTCTTC
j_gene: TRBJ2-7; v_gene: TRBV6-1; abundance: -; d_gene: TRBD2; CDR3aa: CASSEWRGAGEQYF; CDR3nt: TGTGCCAGCAGTGAATGGCGGGGGGCGGGCGAGCAGTACTTC
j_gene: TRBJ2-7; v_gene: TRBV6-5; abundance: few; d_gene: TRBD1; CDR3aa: CASSYSDRGLYEQYF; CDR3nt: TGTGCCAGCAGTTACTCGGACAGGGGGCTATACGAGCAGTACTTC
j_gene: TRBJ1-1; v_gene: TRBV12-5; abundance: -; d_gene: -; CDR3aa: CASGLSSNTEAFF; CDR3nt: TGTGCTAGTGGTTTATCTTCGAACACTGAAGCTTTCTTT
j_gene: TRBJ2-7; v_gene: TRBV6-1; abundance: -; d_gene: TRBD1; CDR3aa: CASNQGAEAYEQYF; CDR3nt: TGTGCCAGCAACCAGGGGGCCGAAGCCTACGAGCAGTACTTC
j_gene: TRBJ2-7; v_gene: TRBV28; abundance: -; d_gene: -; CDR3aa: CASSLLGALYEQYF; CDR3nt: TGTGCCAGCAGTTTACTGGGGGCTCTATACGAGCAGTACTTC
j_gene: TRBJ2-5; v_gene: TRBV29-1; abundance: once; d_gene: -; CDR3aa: CSVYPPQGATQYF; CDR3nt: TGCAGCGTGTACCCCCCCCAGGGTGCGACCCAGTACTTC
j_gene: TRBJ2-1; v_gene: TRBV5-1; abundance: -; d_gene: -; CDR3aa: CASSLNSGFVYNEQFF; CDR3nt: TGCGCCAGCAGCTTGAATAGCGGATTTGTATACAATGAGCAGTTCTTC
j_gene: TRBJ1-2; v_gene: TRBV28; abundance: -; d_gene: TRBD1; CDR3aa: CASTRDRQNYGYTF; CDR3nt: TGTGCCAGCACCAGGGACAGACAAAACTATGGCTACACCTTC